Only a few counts were recorded for the clone carrying this T cell receptor (beta chain). TCRdb itself ran the 5' RACE reads through MiXCR, one entry per CDR3 protein. This table holds roughly 240,000 distinct CDR3 sequences, about 7% found once. CDR3 size: 15 residues. CDR1 is SGHKS and CDR2 is YYEKEE in the germline V gene (reference sequence). Trimming removed 3 bases at V and 3 bases at J, with 13 bases between. These data originate in a study of identical twins. These sequences were also reported in another study, on yellow fever vaccine responses in identical twins.

The source is a woman between 18 and 30 years old in good health. The rearrangement uses TRBV5-5 and TRBJ1-5; no clear D. Sequences were obtained from memory (CD45RO+) T cells sorted from blood. The chain's CDR3 is CASSYLDQTNQPQHF. DNA for the CDR3: TGTGCCAGCAGCTATCTAGATCAAACCAATCAGCCCCAGCATTTT.